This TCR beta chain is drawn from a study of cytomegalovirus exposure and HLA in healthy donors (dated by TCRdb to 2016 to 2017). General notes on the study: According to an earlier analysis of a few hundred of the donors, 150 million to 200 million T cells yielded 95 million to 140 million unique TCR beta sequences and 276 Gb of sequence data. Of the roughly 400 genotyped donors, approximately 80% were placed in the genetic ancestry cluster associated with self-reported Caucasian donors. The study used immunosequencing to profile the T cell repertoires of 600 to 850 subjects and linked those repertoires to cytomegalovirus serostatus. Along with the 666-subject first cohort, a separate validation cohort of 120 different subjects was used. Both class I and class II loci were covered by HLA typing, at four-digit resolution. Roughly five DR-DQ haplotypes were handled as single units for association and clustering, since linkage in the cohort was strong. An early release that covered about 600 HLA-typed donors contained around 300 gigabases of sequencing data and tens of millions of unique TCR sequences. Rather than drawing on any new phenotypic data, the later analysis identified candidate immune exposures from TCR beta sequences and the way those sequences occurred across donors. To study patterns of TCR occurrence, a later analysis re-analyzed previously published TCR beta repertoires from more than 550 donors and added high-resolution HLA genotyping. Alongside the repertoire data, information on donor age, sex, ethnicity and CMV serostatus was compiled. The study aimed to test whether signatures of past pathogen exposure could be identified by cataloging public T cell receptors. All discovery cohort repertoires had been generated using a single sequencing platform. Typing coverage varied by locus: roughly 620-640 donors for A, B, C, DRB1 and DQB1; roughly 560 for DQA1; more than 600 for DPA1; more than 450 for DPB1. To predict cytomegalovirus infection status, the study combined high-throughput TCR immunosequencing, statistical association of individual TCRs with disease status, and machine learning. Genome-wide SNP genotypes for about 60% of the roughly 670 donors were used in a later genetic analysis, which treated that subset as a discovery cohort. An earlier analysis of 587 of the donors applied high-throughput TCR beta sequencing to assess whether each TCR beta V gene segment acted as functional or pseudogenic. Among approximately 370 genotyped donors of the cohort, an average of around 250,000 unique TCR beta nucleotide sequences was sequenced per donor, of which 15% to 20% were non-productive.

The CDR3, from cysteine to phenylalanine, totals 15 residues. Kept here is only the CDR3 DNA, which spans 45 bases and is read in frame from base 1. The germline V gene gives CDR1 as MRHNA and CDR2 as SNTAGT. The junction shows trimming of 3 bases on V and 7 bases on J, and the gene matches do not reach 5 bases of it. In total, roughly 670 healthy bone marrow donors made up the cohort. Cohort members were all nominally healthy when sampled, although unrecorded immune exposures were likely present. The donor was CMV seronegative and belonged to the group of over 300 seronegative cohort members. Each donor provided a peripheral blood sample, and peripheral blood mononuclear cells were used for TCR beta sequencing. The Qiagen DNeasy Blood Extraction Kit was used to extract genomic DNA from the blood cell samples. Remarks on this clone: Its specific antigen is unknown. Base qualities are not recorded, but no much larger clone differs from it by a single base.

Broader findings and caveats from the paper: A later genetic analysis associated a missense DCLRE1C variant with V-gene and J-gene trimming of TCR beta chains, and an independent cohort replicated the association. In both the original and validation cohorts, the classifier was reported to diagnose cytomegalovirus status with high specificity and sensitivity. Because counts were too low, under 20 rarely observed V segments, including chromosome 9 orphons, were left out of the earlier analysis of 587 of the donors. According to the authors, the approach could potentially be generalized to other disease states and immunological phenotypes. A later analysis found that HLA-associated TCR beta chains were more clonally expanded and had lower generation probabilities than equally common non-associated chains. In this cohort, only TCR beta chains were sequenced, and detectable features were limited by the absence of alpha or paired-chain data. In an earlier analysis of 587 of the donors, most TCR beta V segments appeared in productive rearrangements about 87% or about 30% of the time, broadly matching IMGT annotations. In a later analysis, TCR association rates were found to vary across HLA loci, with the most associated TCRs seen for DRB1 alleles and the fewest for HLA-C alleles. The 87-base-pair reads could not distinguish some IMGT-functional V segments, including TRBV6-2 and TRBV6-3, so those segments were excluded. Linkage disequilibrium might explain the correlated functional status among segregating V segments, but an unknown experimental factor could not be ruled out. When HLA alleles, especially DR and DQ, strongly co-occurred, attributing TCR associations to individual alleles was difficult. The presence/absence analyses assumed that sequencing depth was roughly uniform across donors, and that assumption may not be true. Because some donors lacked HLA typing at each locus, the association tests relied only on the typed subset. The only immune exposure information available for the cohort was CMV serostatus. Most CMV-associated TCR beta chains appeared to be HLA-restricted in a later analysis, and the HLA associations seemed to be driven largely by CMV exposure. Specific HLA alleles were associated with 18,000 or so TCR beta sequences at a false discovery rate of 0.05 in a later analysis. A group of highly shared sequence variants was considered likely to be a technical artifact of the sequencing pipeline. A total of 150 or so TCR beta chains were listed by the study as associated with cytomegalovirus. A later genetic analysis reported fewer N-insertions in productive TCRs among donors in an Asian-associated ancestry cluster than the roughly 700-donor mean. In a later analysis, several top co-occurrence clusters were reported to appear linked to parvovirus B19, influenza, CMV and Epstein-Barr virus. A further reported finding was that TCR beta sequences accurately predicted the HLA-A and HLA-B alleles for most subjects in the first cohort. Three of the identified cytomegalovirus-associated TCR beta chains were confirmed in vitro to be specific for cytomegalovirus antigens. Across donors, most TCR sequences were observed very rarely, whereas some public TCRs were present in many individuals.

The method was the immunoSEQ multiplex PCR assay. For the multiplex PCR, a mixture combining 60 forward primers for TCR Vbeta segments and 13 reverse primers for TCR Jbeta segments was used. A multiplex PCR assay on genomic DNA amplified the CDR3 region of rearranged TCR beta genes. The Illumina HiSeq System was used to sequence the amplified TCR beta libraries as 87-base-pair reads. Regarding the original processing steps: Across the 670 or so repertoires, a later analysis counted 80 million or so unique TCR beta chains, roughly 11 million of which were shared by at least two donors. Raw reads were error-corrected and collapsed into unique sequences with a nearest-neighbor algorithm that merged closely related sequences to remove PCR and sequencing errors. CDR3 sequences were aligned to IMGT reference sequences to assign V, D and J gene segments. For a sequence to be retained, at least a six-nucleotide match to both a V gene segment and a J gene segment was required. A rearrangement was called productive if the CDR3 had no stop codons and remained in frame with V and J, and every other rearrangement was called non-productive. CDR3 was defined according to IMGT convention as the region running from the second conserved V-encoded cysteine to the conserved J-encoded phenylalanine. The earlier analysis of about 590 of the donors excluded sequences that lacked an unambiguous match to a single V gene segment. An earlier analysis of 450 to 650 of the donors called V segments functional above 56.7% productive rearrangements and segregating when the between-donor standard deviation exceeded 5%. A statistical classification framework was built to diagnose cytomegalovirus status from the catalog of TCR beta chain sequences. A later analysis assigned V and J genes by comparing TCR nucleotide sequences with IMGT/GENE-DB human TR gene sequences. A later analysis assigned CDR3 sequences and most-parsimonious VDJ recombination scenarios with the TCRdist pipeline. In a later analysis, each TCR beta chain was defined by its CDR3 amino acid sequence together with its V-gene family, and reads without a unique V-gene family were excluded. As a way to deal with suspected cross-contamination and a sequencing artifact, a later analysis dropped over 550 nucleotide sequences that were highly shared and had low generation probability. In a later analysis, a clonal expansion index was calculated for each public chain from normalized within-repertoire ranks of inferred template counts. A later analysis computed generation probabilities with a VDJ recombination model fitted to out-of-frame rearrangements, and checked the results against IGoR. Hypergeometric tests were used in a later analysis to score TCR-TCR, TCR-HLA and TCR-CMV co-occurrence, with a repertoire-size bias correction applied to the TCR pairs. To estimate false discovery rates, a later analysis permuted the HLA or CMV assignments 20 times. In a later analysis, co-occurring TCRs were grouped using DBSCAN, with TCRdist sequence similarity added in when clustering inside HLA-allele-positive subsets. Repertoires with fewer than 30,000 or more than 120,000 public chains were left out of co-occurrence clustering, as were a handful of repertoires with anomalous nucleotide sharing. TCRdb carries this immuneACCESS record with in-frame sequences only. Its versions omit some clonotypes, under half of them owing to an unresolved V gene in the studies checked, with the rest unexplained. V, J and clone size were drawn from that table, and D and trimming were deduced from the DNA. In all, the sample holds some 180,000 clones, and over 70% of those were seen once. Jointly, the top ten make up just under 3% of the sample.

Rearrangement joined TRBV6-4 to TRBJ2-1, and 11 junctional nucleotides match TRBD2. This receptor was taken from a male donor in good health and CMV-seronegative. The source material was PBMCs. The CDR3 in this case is CASSELAGGPNEQFF. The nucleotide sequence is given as TGTGCCAGCAGTGAGTTAGCGGGAGGGCCGAATGAGCAGTTCTTC.